The rows below give T cell receptor beta chains drawn from one sample of a study of T cell responses to AZD1222 COVID-19 vaccine. Clones were sequenced by immunoSEQ multiplex PCR, and TCRdb holds only the in-frame ones, with some missing. The data hold 90,000 to 110,000 clones, with around 87% observed a single time. The sequenced sample was peripheral blood, obtained 28 days after the second AZD1222 dose. The origin of the receptors is an adult who received the AZD1222 COVID-19 vaccine. Each CDR3 is given with its conserved first and last residue. A D gene is named only where the DNA matches it firmly. A clone size is listed for some rows: how often the clone was seen (once, few, many), or a class if it is expanded.

J | V | size | D | CDR3 | DNA
TRBJ1-1 | TRBV6-1 | . | TRBD1 | CASSEAGGAAEAFF | TGTGCCAGCAGTGAGGCAGGGGGCGCGGCTGAAGCTTTCTTT
TRBJ2-7 | TRBV6-6 | once | . | CASSVPGRGNYEQYF | TGTGCCAGCAGTGTCCCCGGAAGGGGGAACTACGAGCAGTACTTC
TRBJ2-6 | TRBV5-6 | . | . | CASSLFGRGASGANVLTF | TGTGCCAGCAGCTTGTTTGGCAGGGGGGCCTCTGGGGCCAACGTCCTGACTTTC
TRBJ2-3 | TRBV28 | . | . | CASSWGREFLDTQYF | TGTGCCAGCAGTTGGGGGCGGGAGTTCCTAGATACGCAGTATTTT
TRBJ1-5 | TRBV19 | . | . | CASSIITGGGQPQHF | TGTGCCAGTAGTATTATAACGGGCGGAGGTCAGCCCCAGCATTTT
TRBJ2-3 | TRBV5-4 | . | . | CASSLLALESTDTQYF | TGTGCCAGCAGCTTGCTAGCGCTAGAGAGCACAGATACGCAGTATTTT
TRBJ2-1 | TRBV4-2 | . | . | CASSQGGYNEQFF | TGTGCCAGCAGCCAGGGGGGCTACAATGAGCAGTTCTTC
TRBJ1-3 | TRBV4-3 | . | TRBD1 | CASSQGQGGNTIYF | TGCGCCAGCAGCCAAGGACAGGGGGGCAACACCATATATTTT
TRBJ2-3 | TRBV5-1 | . | TRBD1 | CASSPGQGTDTQYF | TGCGCCAGCAGCCCGGGACAGGGGACAGATACGCAGTATTTT
TRBJ2-5 | TRBV7-6 | . | TRBD1 | CASSLPDRGVETQYF | TGTGCCAGCAGCCTACCGGACAGGGGGGTGGAGACCCAGTACTTC
TRBJ1-2 | TRBV19 | . | . | CASSIDTGTPYPGYTF | TGTGCCAGTAGTATAGACACCGGGACCCCCTACCCGGGCTACACCTTC